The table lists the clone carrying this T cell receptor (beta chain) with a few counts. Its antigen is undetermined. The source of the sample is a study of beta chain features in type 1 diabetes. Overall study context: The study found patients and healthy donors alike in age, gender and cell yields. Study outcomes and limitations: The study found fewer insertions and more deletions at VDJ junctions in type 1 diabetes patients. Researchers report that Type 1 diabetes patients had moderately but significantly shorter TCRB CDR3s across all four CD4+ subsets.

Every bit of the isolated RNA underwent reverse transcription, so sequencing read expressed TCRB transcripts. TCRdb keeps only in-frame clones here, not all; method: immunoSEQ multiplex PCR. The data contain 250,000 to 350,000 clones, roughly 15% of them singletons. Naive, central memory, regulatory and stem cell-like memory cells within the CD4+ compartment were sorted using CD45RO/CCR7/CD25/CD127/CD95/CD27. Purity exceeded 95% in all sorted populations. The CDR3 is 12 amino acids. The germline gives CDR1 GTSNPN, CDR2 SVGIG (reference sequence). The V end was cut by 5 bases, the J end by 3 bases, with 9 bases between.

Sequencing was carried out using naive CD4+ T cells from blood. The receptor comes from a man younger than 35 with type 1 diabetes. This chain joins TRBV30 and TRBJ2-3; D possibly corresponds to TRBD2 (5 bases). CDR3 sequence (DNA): TGTGCCTGGGTTACGGGGACAGATACGCAGTATTTT. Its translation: CAWVTGTDTQYF.